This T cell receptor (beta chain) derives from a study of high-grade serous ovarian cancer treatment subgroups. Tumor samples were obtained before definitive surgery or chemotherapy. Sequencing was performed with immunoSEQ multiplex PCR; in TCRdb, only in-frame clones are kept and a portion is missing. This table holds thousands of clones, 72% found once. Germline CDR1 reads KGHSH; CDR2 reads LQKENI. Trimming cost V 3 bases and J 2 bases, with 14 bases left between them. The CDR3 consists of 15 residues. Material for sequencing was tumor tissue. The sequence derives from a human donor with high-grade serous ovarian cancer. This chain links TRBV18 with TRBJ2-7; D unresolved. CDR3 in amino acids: CASSPPRPEPYEQYF. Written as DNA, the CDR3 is TGTGCCAGCTCACCCCCCCGCCCAGAACCCTACGAGCAGTACTTC. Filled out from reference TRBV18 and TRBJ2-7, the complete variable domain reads NAGVMQNPRHLVRRRGQEARLRCSPMKGHSHVYWYRQLPEEGLKFMVYLQKENIIDESGMPKERFSAEFPKEGPSILRIQQVVRGDSAAYFCASSPPRPEPYEQYFGPGTRLTVT.